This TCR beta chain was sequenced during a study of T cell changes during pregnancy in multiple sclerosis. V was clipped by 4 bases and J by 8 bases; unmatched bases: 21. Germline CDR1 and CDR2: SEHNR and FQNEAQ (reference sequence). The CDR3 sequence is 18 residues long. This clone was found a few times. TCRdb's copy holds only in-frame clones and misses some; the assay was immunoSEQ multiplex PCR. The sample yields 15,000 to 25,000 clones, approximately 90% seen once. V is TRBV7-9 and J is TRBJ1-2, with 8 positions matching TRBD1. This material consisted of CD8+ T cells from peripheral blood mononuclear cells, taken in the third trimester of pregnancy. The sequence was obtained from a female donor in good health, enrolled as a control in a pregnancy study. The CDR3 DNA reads TGTGCCAGCAGCTCAACCACAGCCCCCGTCGACAGGGGAGAAGGCTACACCTTC. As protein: CASSSTTAPVDRGEGYTF.